Sequencing of this T cell receptor beta chain was carried out in a study of neurological immune-mediated disorders. Points on this clonotype: What it recognizes is unknown.

Study-wide results and caveats: HTLV-1-associated myelopathy had the most TCR clonal expansion, and multiple sclerosis had the least, less than healthy controls. No sharing of CDR3 amino acid sequences was observed among expanded clones across subjects, suggesting private repertoires in all groups.

The CDR3 runs to 15 residues. Germline V gene sequence: CDR1 DFQATT, CDR2 SNEGSKA (reference sequence). Trimming pared 5 bases from V and 6 bases from J, leaving 22 bases between. Each CDR3 protein is one row after TCRdb ran MiXCR on the 5' RACE reads. In the table there are fewer than 20,000 distinct CDR3 sequences, over 25% of which are singletons. This rearrangement joins TRBV20-1 to TRBJ2-5, with D possibly being TRBD2 (6 bases). The sequence came from a middle-aged man with HTLV-1-associated myelopathy (HAM/TSP). Input material: PBMCs. The CDR3 loop reads CSAPPGTLQPKTQYF. The CDR3 DNA sequence: TGCAGTGCTCCACCAGGGACTCTCCAACCAAAGACCCAGTACTTC.